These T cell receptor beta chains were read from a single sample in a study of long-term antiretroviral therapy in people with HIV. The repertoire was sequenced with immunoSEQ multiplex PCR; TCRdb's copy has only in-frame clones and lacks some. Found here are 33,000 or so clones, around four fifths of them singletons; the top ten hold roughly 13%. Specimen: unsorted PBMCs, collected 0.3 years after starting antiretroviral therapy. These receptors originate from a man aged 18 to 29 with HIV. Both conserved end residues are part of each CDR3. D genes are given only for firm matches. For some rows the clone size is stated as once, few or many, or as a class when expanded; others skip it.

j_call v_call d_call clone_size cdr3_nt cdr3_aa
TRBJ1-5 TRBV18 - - TGTGCCAGCTCACCGAAGGAGGATCAGCCCCAGCATTTT CASSPKEDQPQHF
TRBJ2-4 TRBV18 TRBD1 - TGTGCCAGCTCATCCGACAGGGAGGCCAAAAACATTCAGTACTTC CASSSDREAKNIQYF
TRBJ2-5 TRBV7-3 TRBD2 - TGTGCCAGCAGCTTATGGTCTAGCGGGGGGTTAGAGACCCAGTACTTC CASSLWSSGGLETQYF
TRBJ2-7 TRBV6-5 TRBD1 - TGTGCCAGCACTCCGGGACAGGGACACTACGAGCAGTACTTC CASTPGQGHYEQYF
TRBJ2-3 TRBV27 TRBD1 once TGTGCCAGCAGTCTACAGGGGGCGCGGGACACAGATACGCAGTATTTT CASSLQGARDTDTQYF
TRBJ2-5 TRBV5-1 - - TGCGCCAGCAGCTTGTTTTCCGGTCAAGAGACCCAGTACTTC CASSLFSGQETQYF
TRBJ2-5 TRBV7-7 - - TGTGCTAGCGGAGACAGGAGGGGAGAGACCCAGTACTTC CASGDRRGETQYF
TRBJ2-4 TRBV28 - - TGTGCCAGCGGTGGGGGACCGACGTACGAGGGCATTCAGTACTTC CASGGGPTYEGIQYF
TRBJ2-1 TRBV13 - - TGTGCCAGCAGCTCGGCTAGGTATGAGCAGTTCTTC CASSSARYEQFF
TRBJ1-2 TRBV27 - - TGTGCCAGCAGTTTGAGTCAGTCTGGTGGCTACACCTTC CASSLSQSGGYTF
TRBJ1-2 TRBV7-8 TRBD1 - TGTGCCAGCAGCTTAGGTGGGACAGGGGATGGAGGATATGGCTACACCTTC CASSLGGTGDGGYGYTF
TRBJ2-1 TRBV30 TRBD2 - TGTGCCTTAGCGGGCCAGCACCTCAATGAGCAGTTCTTC CALAGQHLNEQFF